A single sample gave rise to the 6 T cell receptor beta chains below, sequenced in a study of blood T cell repertoires in COVID-19. Clones were sequenced by immunoSEQ multiplex PCR, and TCRdb holds only the in-frame ones, with some missing. The data show 200,000 to 250,000 clones, approximately 86% seen once. Sample: PBMCs or T cells enriched from blood (not recorded which). These TCRs come from a woman aged 40 to 55 with acute COVID-19.

The genes are TRBV27 and TRBJ2-7; 7 positions agree with TRBD2. Germline CDR1 is MNHEY and CDR2 is SMNVEV (reference sequence). V dropped 8 bases and J dropped 5; count of bases not matched to a gene: 12. CDR3 size: 14 residues. CDR3 nucleotides: TGTGCCAGCCTTAATTTGGGAGGGGACCACGAGCAGTACTTC. Translating gives CASLNLGGDHEQYF.

This clone came up a few times. The V gene is TRBV27, the J gene TRBJ2-2; 13 bases fit TRBD2. The CDR3 has 19 residues. The ends lost 1 base at V and 3 bases at J; junction bases unmatched: 8. Germline-derived CDR1 and CDR2 are MNHEY and SMNVEV (reference sequence). In nucleotides, the CDR3 is TGTGCCAGCAGTTTATTTTCCCCGGGACTAGCGGGATACACCGGGGAGCTGTTTTTT. Translating gives CASSLFSPGLAGYTGELFF.

In DNA form, the CDR3 reads TGTGCCAGCAGCTCAAGCGGGAGGGCCCAAGAGACCCAGTACTTC. It is translated as CASSSSGRAQETQYF. The chain combines TRBV7-9 with TRBJ2-5, with 10 bases aligning to TRBD2. Germline CDR1 is SEHNR and CDR2 is FQNEAQ (reference sequence). The CDR3 length is 15 residues. Germline trimming cut 4 bases from V and 1 base from J; bases unmatched to any gene: 3.

The chain joins TRBV6-5 to TRBJ2-2; D gene uncertain. The CDR3 consists of 11 residues. Germline V CDR1 and CDR2: MNHEY, SVGAGI. The germline V and J ends were trimmed by 7 bases and 7 bases, with 7 bases remaining between them. This CDR3 reads CASTRVGELFF. The DNA of the CDR3 is TGTGCCAGCACCCGAGTCGGGGAGCTGTTTTTT.

The chain's CDR3 is CASQQGFAYEQYF. The DNA for the CDR3 is TGCGCCAGCCAACAGGGCTTTGCCTACGAGCAGTACTTC. The rearrangement uses TRBV10-2 and TRBJ2-7; TRBD1 might be the D (6 bases). V dropped 8 bases and J dropped 2 bases, with 13 bases sitting between them. Germline V gene data show CDR1 as WSHSY and CDR2 as SAAADI. This CDR3 comprises 13 residues.

In its sample, this clone was seen a few times. The V gene is TRBV6-2 or TRBV6-3, the J gene TRBJ2-1; TRBD2 aligns across 7 bases. From germline, CDR1 is MNHEY and CDR2 SVGEGT. The CDR3 length is 14 residues. V lost 2 bases, J lost 10 bases, and 8 bases stayed unmatched. CDR3 coding DNA: TGTGCCAGCAGTTACAGGACTAGGGGTGGCGAGCAGTTCTTC. This translates into CASSYRTRGGEQFF.